This T cell receptor beta chain was captured in a study of T cell responses to AZD1222 COVID-19 vaccine. Study information: Second-dose timings of about 4 or about 12 weeks were pooled. Study results and limitations: Nearly half of spike-specific TCRs reportedly target unmutated variant regions. Only five to seven individuals given AZD1222 were seropositive at baseline. Spike was spanned by vaccine-associated CD4 TCRs, with dominance at 160-218 and 743-854.

CDR3 length: 14 residues. Germline V CDR1 and CDR2: KGHDR, SFDVKD. The V and J ends lost 7 bases and 3 bases, in that order; junction bases with no gene match: 7. A word on this clone: Its antigen is still unknown.

Repertoires were generated with immunoSEQ multiplex PCR, while TCRdb's copy carries only in-frame clones and drops some. The table lists 150,000 to 170,000 clones, around nine tenths of them singletons, with under 20% in the top ten. Sequencing was performed on peripheral blood, taken on day 0 of AZD1222 vaccination. This TCR came from an adult in good health. The chain recombines TRBV24-1 with TRBJ1-1; 7 bases match TRBD1. CDR3: CATSLDRVDTEAFF. For the CDR3, the DNA is TGTGCCACCAGCCTCGACAGGGTTGACACTGAAGCTTTCTTT.